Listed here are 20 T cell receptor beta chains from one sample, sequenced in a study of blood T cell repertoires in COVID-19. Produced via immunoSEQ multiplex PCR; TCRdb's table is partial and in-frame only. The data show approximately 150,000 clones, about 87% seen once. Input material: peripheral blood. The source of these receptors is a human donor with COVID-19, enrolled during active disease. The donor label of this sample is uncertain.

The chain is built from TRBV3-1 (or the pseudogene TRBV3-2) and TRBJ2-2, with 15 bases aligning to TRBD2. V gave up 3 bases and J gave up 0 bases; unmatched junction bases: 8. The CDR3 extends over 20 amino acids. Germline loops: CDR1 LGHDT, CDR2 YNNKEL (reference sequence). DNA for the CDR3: TGTGCCAGCAGCCACGGGACTAGCGGGGGGTTTTTGGCGAACACCGGGGAGCTGTTTTTT. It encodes CASSHGTSGGFLANTGELFF.

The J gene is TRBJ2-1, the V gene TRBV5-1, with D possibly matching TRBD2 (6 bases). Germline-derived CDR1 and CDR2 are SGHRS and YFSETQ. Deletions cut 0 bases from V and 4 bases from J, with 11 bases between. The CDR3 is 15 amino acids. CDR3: CASSLAWGEYNEQFF. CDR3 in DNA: TGCGCCAGCAGCTTGGCCTGGGGGGAATACAATGAGCAGTTCTTC.

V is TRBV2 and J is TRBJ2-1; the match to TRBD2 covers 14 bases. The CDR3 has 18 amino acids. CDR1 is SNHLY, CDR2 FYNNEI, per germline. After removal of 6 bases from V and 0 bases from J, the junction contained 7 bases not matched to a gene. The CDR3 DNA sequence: TGTGCCAGCAGAGGGGGACTAGCGGGGGTACGCTCCTACAATGAGCAGTTCTTC. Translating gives CASRGGLAGVRSYNEQFF.

The CDR3 region has the DNA TGTGCCAGCAGCTTAGAGACACTTCATCAGCCCCAGCATTTT. Its protein is CASSLETLHQPQHF. The genes are TRBV11-2 and TRBJ1-5; D remains ambiguous. V was cut by 0 bases and J by 5 bases, with 8 bases left in between. The CDR3 is 14 amino acids. In germline, CDR1 is SGHAT, CDR2 FQNNGV.

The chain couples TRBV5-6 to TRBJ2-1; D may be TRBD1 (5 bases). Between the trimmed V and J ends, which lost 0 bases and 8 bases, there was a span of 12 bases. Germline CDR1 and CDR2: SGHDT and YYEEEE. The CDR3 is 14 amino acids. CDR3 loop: CASSLVWGLDEQFF. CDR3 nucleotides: TGTGCCAGCAGCTTGGTATGGGGCCTTGATGAGCAGTTCTTC.

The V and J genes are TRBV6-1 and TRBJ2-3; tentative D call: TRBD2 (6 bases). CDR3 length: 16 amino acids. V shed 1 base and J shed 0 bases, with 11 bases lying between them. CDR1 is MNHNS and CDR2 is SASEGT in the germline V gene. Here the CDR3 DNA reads TGTGCCAGCAGTGAAGTCGGGAGCCTTAGCACAGATACGCAGTATTTT. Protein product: CASSEVGSLSTDTQYF.

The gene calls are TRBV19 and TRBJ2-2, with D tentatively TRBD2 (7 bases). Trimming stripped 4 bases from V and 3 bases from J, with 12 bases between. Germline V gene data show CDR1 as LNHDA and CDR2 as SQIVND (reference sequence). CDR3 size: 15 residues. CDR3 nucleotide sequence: TGTGCCAGTAGTACGGGCGGGGGCGACACCGGGGAGCTGTTTTTT. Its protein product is CASSTGGGDTGELFF.

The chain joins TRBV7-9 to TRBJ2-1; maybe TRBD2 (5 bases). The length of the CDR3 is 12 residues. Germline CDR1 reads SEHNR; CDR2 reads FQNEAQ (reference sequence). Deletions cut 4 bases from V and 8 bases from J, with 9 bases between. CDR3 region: CASSYLAHEQFF. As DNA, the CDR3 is TGTGCCAGCAGCTACTTAGCGCATGAGCAGTTCTTC.

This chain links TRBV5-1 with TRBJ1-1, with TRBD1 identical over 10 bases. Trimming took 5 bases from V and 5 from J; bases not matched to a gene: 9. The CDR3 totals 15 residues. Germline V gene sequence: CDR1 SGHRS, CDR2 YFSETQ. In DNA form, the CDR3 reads TGCGCCAGCAGGATCGGGACAGGGGATGGGACTGAAGCTTTCTTT. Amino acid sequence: CASRIGTGDGTEAFF.

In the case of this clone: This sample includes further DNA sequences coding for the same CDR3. The CDR3 spells CASSLGQGGEKLFF. In DNA, the CDR3 is TGTGCCAGCAGCTTGGGGCAGGGAGGAGAAAAACTGTTTTTT. The genes are TRBV5-6 and TRBJ1-4, with TRBD1 as a possible D gene (5 bases). Looked up from germline, CDR1 is SGHDT and CDR2 is YYEEEE. The CDR3 runs to 14 residues. Between the trimmed V and J ends, which lost 0 bases and 8 bases, there was a span of 11 bases. Complete variable domain (other parts from reference TRBV5-6 and TRBJ1-4): DAGVTQSPTHLIKTRGQQVTLRCSPKSGHDTVSWYQQALGQGPQFIFQYYEEEERQRGNFPDRFSGHQFPNYSSELNVNALLLGDSALYLCASSLGQGGEKLFFGSGTQLSVL.

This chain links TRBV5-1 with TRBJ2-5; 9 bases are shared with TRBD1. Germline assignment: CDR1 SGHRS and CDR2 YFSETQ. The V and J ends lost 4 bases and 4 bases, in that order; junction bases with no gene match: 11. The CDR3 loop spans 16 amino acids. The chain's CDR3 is CASSIQGARSAETQYF. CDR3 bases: TGCGCCAGCAGCATACAGGGGGCGCGGTCTGCAGAGACCCAGTACTTC.

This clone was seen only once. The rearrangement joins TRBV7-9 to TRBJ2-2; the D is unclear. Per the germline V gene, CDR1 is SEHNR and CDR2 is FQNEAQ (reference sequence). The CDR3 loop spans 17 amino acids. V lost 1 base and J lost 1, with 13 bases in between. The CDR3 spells CASSLGSHSLNTGELFF. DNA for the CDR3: TGTGCCAGCAGCTTAGGCTCCCACAGTCTGAACACCGGGGAGCTGTTTTTT.

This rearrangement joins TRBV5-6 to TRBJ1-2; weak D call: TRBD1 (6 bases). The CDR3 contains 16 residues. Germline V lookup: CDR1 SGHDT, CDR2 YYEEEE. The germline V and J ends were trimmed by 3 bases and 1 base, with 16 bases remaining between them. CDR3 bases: TGTGCCAGCAGCTGGGGGCCCGCAATCCTTAACTATGGCTACACCTTC. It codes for CASSWGPAILNYGYTF.

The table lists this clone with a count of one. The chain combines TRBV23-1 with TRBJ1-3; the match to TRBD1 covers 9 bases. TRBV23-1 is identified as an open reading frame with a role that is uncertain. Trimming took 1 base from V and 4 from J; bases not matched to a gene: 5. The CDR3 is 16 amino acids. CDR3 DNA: TGCGCCAGCAGTCAATGGACAGGGGCCTCCGGAAACACCATATATTTT. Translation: CASSQWTGASGNTIYF.

In DNA, the CDR3 is TGTGCCAGCAGACAAATGGCGGGGCACGAGCAGTACTTC. Amino acids: CASRQMAGHEQYF. The J gene is TRBJ2-7, the V gene TRBV6-5, with a weak D call TRBD2 (6 bases). This CDR3 contains 13 residues. Per germline, CDR1 MNHEY and CDR2 SVGAGI. The ends were cut back, 6 bases at V and 5 bases at J, with 14 bases in the middle.

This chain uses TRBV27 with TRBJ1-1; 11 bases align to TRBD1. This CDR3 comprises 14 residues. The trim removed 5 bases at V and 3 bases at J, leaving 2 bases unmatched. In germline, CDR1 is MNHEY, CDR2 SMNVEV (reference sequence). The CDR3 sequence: CASSMGQGDTEAFF. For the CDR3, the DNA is TGTGCCAGCAGTATGGGACAGGGGGACACTGAAGCTTTCTTT.

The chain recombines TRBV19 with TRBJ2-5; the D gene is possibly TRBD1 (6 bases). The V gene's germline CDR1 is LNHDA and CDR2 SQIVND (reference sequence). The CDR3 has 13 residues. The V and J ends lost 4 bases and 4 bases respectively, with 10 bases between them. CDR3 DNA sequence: TGTGCCAGTAGTAAACAGGGACGAGAGACCCAGTACTTC. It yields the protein CASSKQGRETQYF.

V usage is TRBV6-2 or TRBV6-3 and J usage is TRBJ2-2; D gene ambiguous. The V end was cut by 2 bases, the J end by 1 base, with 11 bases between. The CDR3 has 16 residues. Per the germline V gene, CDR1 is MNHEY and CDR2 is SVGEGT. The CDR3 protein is CASSYARILNTGELFF. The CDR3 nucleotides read TGTGCCAGCAGTTACGCGAGAATCCTGAACACCGGGGAGCTGTTTTTT.

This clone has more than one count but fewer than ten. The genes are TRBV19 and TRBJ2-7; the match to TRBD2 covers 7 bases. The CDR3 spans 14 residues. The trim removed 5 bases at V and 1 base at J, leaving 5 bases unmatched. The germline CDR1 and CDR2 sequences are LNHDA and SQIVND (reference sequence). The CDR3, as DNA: TGTGCCAGTAGTCCTACTAGCGCTTCCTACGAGCAGTACTTC. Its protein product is CASSPTSASYEQYF. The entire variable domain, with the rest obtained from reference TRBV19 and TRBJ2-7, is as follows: DGGITQSPKYLFRKEGQNVTLSCEQNLNHDAMYWYRQDPGQGLRLIYYSQIVNDFQKGDIAEGYSVSREKKESFPLTVTSAQKNPTAFYLCASSPTSASYEQYFGPGTRLTVT.

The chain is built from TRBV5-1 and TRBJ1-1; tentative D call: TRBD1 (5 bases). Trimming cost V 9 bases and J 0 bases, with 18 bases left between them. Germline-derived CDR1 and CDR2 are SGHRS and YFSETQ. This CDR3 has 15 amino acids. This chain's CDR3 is CATSERGSLNTEAFF. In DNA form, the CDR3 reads TGCGCCACCTCAGAACGGGGGTCCCTGAACACTGAAGCTTTCTTT. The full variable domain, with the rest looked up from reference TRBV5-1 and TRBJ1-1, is KAGVTQTPRYLIKTRGQQVTLSCSPISGHRSVSWYQQTPGQGLQFLFEYFSETQRNKGNFPGRFSGRQFSNSRSEMNVSTLELGDSALYLCATSERGSLNTEAFFGQGTRLTVV.